This entry concerns a single T cell receptor beta chain. Its target is unknown. The assay was immunoSEQ multiplex PCR, and TCRdb's table has in-frame clones only and misses some. Of roughly 69,000 clones in the sample, around four fifths were seen once. The sample is drawn from a study of OX40 agonist ivuxolimab in advanced cancers. Study in general: Patients took ivuxolimab, an agonistic anti-OX40 (CD134) antibody.

CDR3 size: 18 residues. Study-wide points: Certain nonresponders additionally had low normalized T-cell clonal expansion.

The material sequenced was CD4+ or CD8+ T cells sorted from blood, taken in a trial of the OX40 agonist ivuxolimab. The chain couples TRBV21-1 to TRBJ2-1; the tabulated D call, TRBD2, remains unverified against the DNA. TRBV21-1 has pseudogene status. This TCR was sampled from an adult with an advanced solid tumor such as melanoma, head and neck, liver or kidney cancer. CDR3 residues: CASSAPGGRGAPYNEQFF. CDR3 nucleotides: TGTGCCAGCAGCGCCCCGGGCGGTCGGGGGGCCCCCTACAATGAGCAGTTCTTC.